This T cell receptor beta chain was sequenced during a study of cytomegalovirus exposure and HLA in healthy donors. Findings of the study overall: Accurate HLA-A and HLA-B prediction from TCR beta sequences was reported for most subjects. CMV serostatus was the only recorded immune exposure for donors.

The CDR3 totals 13 residues. The germline CDR1 and CDR2 sequences are MGHRA and YSYEKL. The ends lost 8 bases at V and 5 bases at J; junction bases unmatched: 7. Remarks on this clone: Antigen unknown.

PCR employed 60 Vbeta and 13 Jbeta primers. TCRdb's copy holds only in-frame clones and misses some; the assay was immunoSEQ multiplex PCR. The sample lists 120,000 or so clones, roughly 80% occurring once. This chain links TRBV4-1 with TRBJ2-5; 8 nucleotides line up with TRBD2. Sequencing was carried out using PBMCs. This receptor was obtained from a female donor in good health and CMV-seronegative. The chain's CDR3 is CASRAGGRETQYF. DNA for the CDR3: TGCGCCAGCCGGGCGGGGGGTCGGGAGACCCAGTACTTC.